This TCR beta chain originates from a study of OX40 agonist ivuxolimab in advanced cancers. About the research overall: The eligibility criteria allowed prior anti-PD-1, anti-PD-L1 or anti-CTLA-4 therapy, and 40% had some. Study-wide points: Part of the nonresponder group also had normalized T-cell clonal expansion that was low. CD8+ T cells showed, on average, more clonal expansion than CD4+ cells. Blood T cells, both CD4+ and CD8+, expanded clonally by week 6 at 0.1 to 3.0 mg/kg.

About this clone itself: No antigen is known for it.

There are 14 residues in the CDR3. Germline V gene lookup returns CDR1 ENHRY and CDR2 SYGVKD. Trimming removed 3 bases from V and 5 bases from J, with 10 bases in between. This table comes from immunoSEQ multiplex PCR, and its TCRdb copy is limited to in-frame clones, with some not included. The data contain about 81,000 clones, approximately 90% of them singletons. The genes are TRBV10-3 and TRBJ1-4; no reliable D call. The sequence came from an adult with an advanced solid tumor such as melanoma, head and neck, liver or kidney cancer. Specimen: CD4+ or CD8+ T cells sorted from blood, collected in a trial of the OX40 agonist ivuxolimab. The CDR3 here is CAISEGSRNEKLFF. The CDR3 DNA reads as TGTGCCATCAGTGAAGGAAGCCGGAATGAAAAACTGTTTTTT.